Below are 19 T cell receptor beta chains sequenced from a single sample in a study of cytomegalovirus exposure and HLA in healthy donors. The PCR used 60 Vbeta and 13 Jbeta primers. TCRdb's copy holds only in-frame clones and misses some; the assay was immunoSEQ multiplex PCR. The table lists 95,000 to 100,000 clones, about 80% of them singletons. Material for sequencing was PBMCs. The receptors were sampled from a female donor in good health and CMV-seropositive.

The chain combines TRBV7-8 with TRBJ1-1; no reliable D call. V lost 1 base, J lost 10 bases, and 16 bases lay in between. Germline assignment: CDR1 SGHVS and CDR2 FQNEAQ. The CDR3 contains 14 residues. The CDR3 region is CASSLGTDTVGAFF. CDR3 nucleotides: TGTGCCAGCAGCTTAGGAACAGACACTGTAGGAGCTTTCTTT.

This clone was observed once. The rearrangement links TRBV28 to TRBJ1-2; D is possibly TRBD1 (6 bases). Deletions cut 3 bases from V and 5 bases from J, with 10 bases between. CDR1 is MDHEN and CDR2 is SYDVKM in the germline V gene. The CDR3 contains 13 residues. The CDR3 bases are TGTGCCAGCAGTTTGGGACAAACTTATGGCTACACCTTC. This encodes CASSLGQTYGYTF.

The chain employs TRBV29-1 and TRBJ1-2; D is perhaps TRBD1 (5 bases). CDR1 is SQVTM and CDR2 is ANQGSEA in the germline V gene. V was shortened by 1 base and J by 4 bases, with 28 bases between the two germline ends. The CDR3 contains 19 residues. As DNA, the CDR3 is TGCAGCGTTGAAGTGGGGGGGAGCAGAGACTTAACTACCTCCTATGGCTACACCTTC. Translating gives CSVEVGGSRDLTTSYGYTF. Using reference TRBV29-1 and TRBJ1-2 for the parts outside the CDR3, the full variable domain is SAVISQKPSRDICQRGTSLTIQCQVDSQVTMMFWYRQQPGQSLTLIATANQGSEATYESGFVIDKFPISRPNLTFSTLTVSNMSPEDSSIYLCSVEVGGSRDLTTSYGYTFGSGTRLTVV.

This chain joins TRBV28 and TRBJ1-2; the D is unclear. V gave up 5 bases and J gave up 7 bases, with 20 bases separating them. The CDR3 extends over 15 amino acids. CDR1 MDHEN and CDR2 SYDVKM come from the germline V gene. The DNA for the CDR3 is TGTGCCAGCAGTGCGTATACAGAGACTGGGAGTGGCTACACCTTC. Its translation: CASSAYTETGSGYTF.

V and J are TRBV6-4 and TRBJ2-1; 12 bases fit TRBD2. The CDR3 is 18 amino acids. With 5 bases clipped from V and 4 bases from J, the junction kept 12 bases outside the gene matches. The germline gives CDR1 MRHNA, CDR2 SNTAGT. The CDR3 sequence: CASSTRGLAGGMYNEQFF. The CDR3, as DNA: TGTGCCAGCAGTACAAGGGGACTAGCGGGTGGAATGTACAATGAGCAGTTCTTC.

The J gene is TRBJ2-7, the V gene TRBV28; 8 nucleotides line up with TRBD1. The V gene's germline CDR1 is MDHEN and CDR2 SYDVKM. The CDR3 consists of 16 residues. The V and J ends lost 6 bases and 3 bases, in that order; junction bases with no gene match: 13. The CDR3 nucleotides are TGTGCCAGCAGCCCCCTGGGACAGGCAGGCTACTACGAGCAGTACTTC. Protein: CASSPLGQAGYYEQYF.

This clone was observed a handful of times. The chain combines TRBV29-1 with TRBJ2-7; the D gene is possibly TRBD2 (6 bases). This CDR3 has 15 residues. Looked up from germline, CDR1 is SQVTM and CDR2 is ANQGSEA. Trimming removed 0 bases from V and 5 bases from J, with 17 bases in between. The CDR3 bases are TGCAGCGTTGAAGATCGAGGGCTAGCGCGAAACGAGCAGTACTTC. It is translated as CSVEDRGLARNEQYF.

The chain employs TRBV29-1 and TRBJ2-2; D possibly corresponds to TRBD2 (7 bases). V was shortened by 4 bases and J by 1 base, with 10 bases between the two germline ends. CDR3 length: 14 residues. Germline V gene lookup returns CDR1 SQVTM and CDR2 ANQGSEA. CDR3 amino acids: CSVVGGQNTGELFF. The CDR3 bases are TGCAGCGTTGTGGGGGGGCAGAACACCGGGGAGCTGTTTTTT.

This clone showed up just a few times. The CDR3 sequence: CASTSWRGTAEGSNYGYTF. CDR3 nucleotides: TGTGCCAGCACCTCTTGGAGGGGAACCGCGGAGGGGTCTAACTATGGCTACACCTTC. This sequence joins TRBV7-9 and TRBJ1-2; a possible D gene is TRBD1 (5 bases). The CDR3 sequence is 19 residues long. Trimming removed 7 bases from V and 0 bases from J, with 27 bases in between. Germline V gene data show CDR1 as SEHNR and CDR2 as FQNEAQ (reference sequence).

The rearrangement joins TRBV18 to TRBJ2-5; D is ambiguous. CDR3 length: 16 amino acids. Germline V CDR1 and CDR2: KGHSH, LQKENI. Trimming pared 1 base from V and 0 bases from J, leaving 12 bases between. CDR3 DNA: TGTGCCAGCTCACCACTTGCACCTCAGTACCAAGAGACCCAGTACTTC. Protein product: CASSPLAPQYQETQYF.

This clone has a handful of counts. The CDR3 DNA follows: TGCGCCAGCAGCCAAACTCCGGGACAGGGTCCCACCGGGGAGCTGTTTTTT. The encoded protein is CASSQTPGQGPTGELFF. The chain links TRBV4-1 to TRBJ2-2; TRBD1 aligns across 9 bases. Germline V lookup: CDR1 MGHRA, CDR2 YSYEKL. The CDR3 runs 17 residues. With V trimmed by 2 bases and J by 4 bases, 8 bases remained unmatched.

The chain recombines TRBV6-1 with TRBJ1-5; D gene unclear. This CDR3 region has 15 residues. Germline V gene lookup returns CDR1 MNHNS and CDR2 SASEGT. Trimming removed 8 bases at V and 3 bases at J, with 17 bases between. CDR3 protein: CASSSFLRDNQPQHF. The CDR3 bases are TGTGCCAGCTCCTCTTTTTTGCGGGACAATCAGCCCCAGCATTTT.

The table lists this clone with a count of one. This sample also contains other DNA sequences that code for the same CDR3. This rearrangement joins TRBV5-1 to TRBJ2-3; 7 nucleotides agree with TRBD1. Germline values: CDR1 SGHRS, CDR2 YFSETQ. V was pared by 1 base and J by 4 bases, with 3 bases of the junction left unmatched. The CDR3 consists of 14 residues. The CDR3 DNA follows: TGCGCCAGCAGCTTGAGGCAGGGGGCAGATACGCAGTATTTT. Protein product: CASSLRQGADTQYF.

The gene calls are TRBV7-9 and TRBJ2-7; D unresolved. The CDR3 is made up of 12 amino acids. Between the trimmed V and J ends, which lost 1 base and 7 bases, there was a span of 8 bases. The V gene's germline CDR1 is SEHNR and CDR2 FQNEAQ (reference sequence). The CDR3 DNA reads TGTGCCAGCAGCTTAGACAGATGGGAGCAGTACTTC. Its protein product is CASSLDRWEQYF.

The genes are TRBV4-1 and TRBJ2-7, with a tentative D call TRBD1 (5 bases). Germline loops: CDR1 MGHRA, CDR2 YSYEKL. Trimming cost V 1 base and J 0 bases, with 16 bases left between them. The CDR3 consists of 17 residues. CDR3 nucleotide sequence: TGCGCCAGCAGCCAAGCCCCCCCCGACAGCTACTCCTACGAGCAGTACTTC. Encoded protein: CASSQAPPDSYSYEQYF.

The chain is built from TRBV5-1 and TRBJ1-2; 7 bases align to TRBD1. With V trimmed by 0 bases and J by 2 bases, 1 base remained unmatched. The CDR3 is 14 residues long. Germline CDR1 is SGHRS and CDR2 is YFSETQ. The CDR3 protein is CASSLEGGNYGYTF. For the CDR3, the DNA is TGCGCCAGCAGCTTGGAAGGGGGCAACTATGGCTACACCTTC. Drawing the rest from reference TRBV5-1 and TRBJ1-2, the complete variable domain is KAGVTQTPRYLIKTRGQQVTLSCSPISGHRSVSWYQQTPGQGLQFLFEYFSETQRNKGNFPGRFSGRQFSNSRSEMNVSTLELGDSALYLCASSLEGGNYGYTFGSGTRLTVV.

This chain links TRBV5-4 with TRBJ2-7, with 12 bases fitting TRBD1. The length of the CDR3 is 15 residues. CDR1 and CDR2 (germline): SGHNT, YYREEE (reference sequence). J was trimmed by 6 bases and V by 5 bases; bases with no gene match: 9. CDR3 sequence: CASRNTPGQGAEQYF. The CDR3 coding sequence is TGTGCCAGCAGGAACACTCCGGGACAGGGGGCCGAGCAGTACTTC.

This sequence joins TRBV21-1 and TRBJ2-7; the D call of TRBD1 is as the table states it, not checked on the DNA. TRBV21-1 is a documented pseudogene. The CDR3 has 18 residues. CDR3 sequence: CASSKVMSGTVSSYEQYF. DNA of the CDR3: TGTGCCAGCAGCAAAGTTATGTCGGGGACAGTGAGCTCCTACGAGCAGTACTTC.

The chain carries TRBV29-1 and TRBJ1-2; no clear D. The germline V gene encodes CDR1 SQVTM and CDR2 ANQGSEA. The CDR3 totals 11 residues. V lost 0 bases and J 7 bases, leaving 6 bases between the germline ends. CDR3 DNA sequence: TGCAGCGTTGAAGACCGTCGTGGCTACACCTTC. It is translated as CSVEDRRGYTF.